A single sample gave rise to the 16 T cell receptor beta chains below, sequenced in a study of neurological immune-mediated disorders. Time point specified: technical triplicate 3. TCRdb analysed the 5' RACE reads with MiXCR anew, one entry per CDR3 protein. The sample includes about 44,000 distinct CDR3 sequences, 20% to 25% of them seen just once. Sample: PBMCs. These receptors were collected from a man aged 55 to 70 with HTLV-1-associated myelopathy (HAM/TSP).

This clonotype was seen at least ten times. The chain combines TRBV19 with TRBJ2-1; the match to TRBD2 covers 7 bases. Germline CDR1 is LNHDA and CDR2 is SQIVND (reference sequence). This CDR3 is 13 amino acids long. Trimming cost V 7 bases and J 5 bases; bases outside gene matches: 5. CDR3 region: CASTAGPNNEQFF. In DNA form, the CDR3 reads TGTGCCAGTACAGCGGGACCTAACAATGAGCAGTTCTTC.

This clonotype was seen many times. The chain couples TRBV20-1 to TRBJ2-5; 7 bases fit TRBD1. The CDR3 runs to 13 residues. V lost 4 bases to trimming and J lost 0 bases; unmatched junction nucleotides: 2. The germline gives CDR1 DFQATT, CDR2 SNEGSKA (reference sequence). Here the CDR3 reads CSAKTGNQETQYF. CDR3 DNA: TGCAGTGCTAAGACAGGGAACCAAGAGACCCAGTACTTC.

This chain connects TRBV5-1 to TRBJ2-3, with a possible D match to TRBD2 (5 bases). Looked up from germline, CDR1 is SGHRS and CDR2 is YFSETQ. V was trimmed by 2 bases and J by 10 bases, leaving 20 bases between them. The CDR3 runs to 15 residues. The CDR3 here is CASSLWTGGEMAQYF. CDR3 in DNA: TGCGCCAGCAGCTTATGGACTGGAGGAGAGATGGCGCAGTATTTT.

As concerns this clonotype: A single base separates this from a much larger clone, so it may be a read error. The chain has TRBV12-3 or TRBV12-4 and TRBJ2-2; a possible D gene is TRBD1 (6 bases). CDR3 length: 16 amino acids. In nucleotides, the CDR3 is TGTGCCAGCAGTTTAAGAACAGGGAGTGCGTCCGGGGAGATGTTTTTT. Its protein is CASSLRTGSASGEMFF.

This clonotype was observed at least ten times. The chain combines TRBV7-9 with TRBJ1-4; unclear D gene. Germline CDR1 reads SEHNR; CDR2 reads FQNEAQ (reference sequence). This CDR3 region has 14 residues. Trimming removed 11 bases from V and 5 bases from J, with 18 bases in between. CDR3 region: CAVPIGRNNEKLFF. The DNA of the CDR3 is TGTGCCGTCCCCATAGGGCGGAACAATGAAAAACTGTTTTTT.

This clonotype was seen many times. The CDR3 here is CATRTGPQETQYF. CDR3 nucleotides: TGTGCCACACGGACAGGGCCCCAAGAGACCCAGTACTTC. This rearrangement joins TRBV6-6 to TRBJ2-5; 8 nucleotides align to TRBD1. V lost 10 bases, J lost 1 base, and 5 bases stayed unmatched. CDR3 length equals 13 residues. Germline lookup yields CDR1 MNHNY and CDR2 SVGAGI (reference sequence).

The rearrangement uses TRBV6-5 and TRBJ1-1, with D perhaps TRBD1 (5 bases). CDR1 MNHEY and CDR2 SVGAGI come from the germline V gene. V lost 0 bases to trimming and J lost 4 bases, with 15 bases between them. CDR3 size: 16 residues. The CDR3 region is CASSYSNQLGGTEAFF. Here the CDR3 DNA reads TGTGCCAGCAGTTACTCCAATCAATTGGGGGGCACTGAAGCTTTCTTT.

By proportion, this clonotype is medium-sized. V gene TRBV6-2 or TRBV6-3 combines with J gene TRBJ1-1; D uncertain. The germline CDR1 and CDR2 sequences are MNHEY and SVGEGT. CDR3 size: 15 residues. With 2 bases removed from V and 4 bases from J, the gap between germline ends came to 14 bases. The CDR3 region has the DNA TGTGCCAGCAGTTACGCGCGGGTCAGAGGCACTGAAGCTTTCTTT. This encodes CASSYARVRGTEAFF.

In its sample, this clonotype was seen many times. The chain combines TRBV4-2 with TRBJ2-7; D perhaps matches TRBD1 (8 bases). CDR3 length: 15 residues. V was pared by 4 bases and J by 4 bases, with 17 bases between. Germline lookup yields CDR1 LGHNA and CDR2 YNFKEQ. CDR3 nucleotide sequence: TGTGCCAGCAGCCCAGGACAGGGAGGGGTTTACGAGCAGTACTTC. It codes for CASSPGQGGVYEQYF.

This clonotype was seen repeatedly, ten times or more. The chain couples TRBV9 to TRBJ1-1; D unclear. Between the trimmed V and J ends, which lost 0 bases and 6 bases, there was a span of 12 bases. The CDR3 sequence is 14 residues long. Germline-derived CDR1 and CDR2 are SGDLS and YYNGEE. The CDR3 loop reads CASSVASWASEAFF. The CDR3 region has the DNA TGTGCCAGCAGCGTAGCTTCGTGGGCCTCTGAAGCTTTCTTT.

This clonotype was recorded many times. This chain uses TRBV15 with TRBJ2-4; 8 bases are shared with TRBD1. The length of the CDR3 is 16 residues. Per germline, CDR1 LNHNV and CDR2 YYDKDF (reference sequence). After removal of 1 base from V and 8 bases from J, the junction contained 10 bases not matched to a gene. CDR3 sequence reads: CATSRVITGGSDIQYF. CDR3 DNA: TGTGCCACCAGCAGAGTTATCACAGGGGGTTCGGACATTCAGTACTTC.

This clonotype was seen many times. V and J are TRBV20-1 and TRBJ1-1, with D unresolved. V gave up 2 bases and J gave up 8 bases, with 6 bases separating them. CDR3 length: 10 amino acids. Per the germline V gene, CDR1 is DFQATT and CDR2 is SNEGSKA (reference sequence). CDR3 loop: CSARFGEAFF. The DNA of the CDR3 is TGCAGTGCTAGATTCGGGGAAGCTTTCTTT.

Points on this clonotype: One end of the junction varies from germline; a read error may be responsible. CDR3 sequence (DNA): TGCGCCAGCAGCACCTTGGGACGGATTGACAGCACAGATACGCGGTATTTT. It yields the protein CASSTLGRIDSTDTRYF. This chain joins TRBV5-1 and TRBJ2-3; D might be TRBD1 or TRBD2, each matching 5 bases. The germline CDR1 and CDR2 sequences are SGHRS and YFSETQ. The CDR3 is 17 residues long.

The chain has TRBV7-8 and TRBJ2-4; 7 bases agree with TRBD2. The CDR3 runs to 14 residues. The V and J ends lost 4 bases and 3 bases, in that order; junction bases with no gene match: 3. The V gene's germline CDR1 is SGHVS and CDR2 FQNEAQ. The CDR3 sequence: CASSSSGNKNIQYF. DNA of the CDR3: TGTGCCAGCAGCTCAAGCGGGAACAAAAACATTCAGTACTTC.

In this sample, this clonotype turned up many times. This may be a read error, as it is one base from a much larger clone. The chain has TRBV3-1 and TRBJ2-2; the D is unclear. Deletions cut 1 base from V and 9 bases from J, with 9 bases between. CDR1 and CDR2 from the germline V gene are LGHDT and YNNKEL (reference sequence). This CDR3 is 13 amino acids long. CDR3: CASSQVGPRELFF. The CDR3 DNA is TGTGCCAGCAGCCAAGTTGGTCCCCGGGAGCTGTTTTTT.

The chain links TRBV20-1 to TRBJ2-1, with TRBD2 matching over 8 bases. The CDR3 runs 13 residues. Trimming cost V 2 bases and J 8 bases; bases outside gene matches: 5. From germline, CDR1 is DFQATT and CDR2 SNEGSKA (reference sequence). Written as DNA, the CDR3 is TGCAGTGCTAGATCACCAGCGGGGGATGAGCAGTTCTTC. This gives the protein CSARSPAGDEQFF.